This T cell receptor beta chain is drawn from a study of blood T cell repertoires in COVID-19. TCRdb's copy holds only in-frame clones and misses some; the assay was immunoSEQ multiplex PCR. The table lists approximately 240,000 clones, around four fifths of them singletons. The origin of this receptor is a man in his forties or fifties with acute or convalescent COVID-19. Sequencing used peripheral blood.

CDR3 DNA sequence: TGTGCCAGCAGCTTGGTTGGGACAGGGATGGGCTACACCTTC. As protein: CASSLVGTGMGYTF. V and J are TRBV5-6 and TRBJ1-2, with TRBD1 matching over 9 bases. The germline V gene encodes CDR1 SGHDT and CDR2 YYEEEE. The CDR3 has 14 amino acids. Unmatched junction bases numbered 5, after V lost 0 bases and J lost 8 bases. The full variable domain, its missing parts supplied by reference TRBV5-6 and TRBJ1-2, is DAGVTQSPTHLIKTRGQQVTLRCSPKSGHDTVSWYQQALGQGPQFIFQYYEEEERQRGNFPDRFSGHQFPNYSSELNVNALLLGDSALYLCASSLVGTGMGYTFGSGTRLTVV.